This paragraph covers one TCR beta chain sequence. What it recognizes is unknown. An Oncomine TCR Beta short-read assay was used to sequence the DNA from cultured CD4+ T cells. A single record per CDR3 protein comes from TCRdb applying MiXCR to the PCR reads. The data contain 4,500 to 5,500 distinct CDR3 sequences, 30% to 35% of them seen just once; the ten biggest clones take up about a third. The sample is drawn from a study of vaccination and CD4 T cells after COVID-19. Study-level points and caveats: Convalescent patients had a median approximately 90% of reactive clones appearing only post-vaccination.

Treatment denoted: 10-day PBMC culture with coronavirus spike peptide pools or control peptides (ViraFEST assay). The CDR3 has 16 residues. Trimming took 4 bases from V and 0 from J, leaving 13 bases between them. Germline loops: CDR1 SGHAT, CDR2 FQNNGV. The sequence was obtained from a human donor who had recovered from COVID-19. The source material was CD4+ T cells from blood, cultured in vitro, sampled after SARS-CoV-2 vaccination. This rearrangement joins TRBV11-2 to TRBJ2-1, with D perhaps matching TRBD2 (6 bases). CDR3 in DNA: TGTGCCAGCAGCTCCTTAGCGGTAAGCTCCTACAATGAGCAGTTCTTC. This gives the protein CASSSLAVSSYNEQFF.